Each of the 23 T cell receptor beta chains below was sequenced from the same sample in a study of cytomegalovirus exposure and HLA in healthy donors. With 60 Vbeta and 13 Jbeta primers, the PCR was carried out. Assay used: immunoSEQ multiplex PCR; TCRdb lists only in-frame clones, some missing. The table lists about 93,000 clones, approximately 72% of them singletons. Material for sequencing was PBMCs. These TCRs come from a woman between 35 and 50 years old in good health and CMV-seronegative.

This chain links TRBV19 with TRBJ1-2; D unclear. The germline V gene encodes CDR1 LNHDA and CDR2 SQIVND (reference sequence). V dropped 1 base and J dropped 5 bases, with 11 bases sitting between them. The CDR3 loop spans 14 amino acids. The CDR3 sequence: CASSIGARLYGYTF. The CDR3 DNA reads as TGTGCCAGTAGTATAGGGGCGCGTCTATATGGCTACACCTTC.

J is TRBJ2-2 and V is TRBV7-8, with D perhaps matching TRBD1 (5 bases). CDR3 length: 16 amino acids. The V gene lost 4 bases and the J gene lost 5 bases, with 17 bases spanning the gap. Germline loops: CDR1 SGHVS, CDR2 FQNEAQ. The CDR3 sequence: CASSYTVGLRTGELFF. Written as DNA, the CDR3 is TGTGCCAGCAGCTACACAGTGGGGCTGAGGACCGGGGAGCTGTTTTTT.

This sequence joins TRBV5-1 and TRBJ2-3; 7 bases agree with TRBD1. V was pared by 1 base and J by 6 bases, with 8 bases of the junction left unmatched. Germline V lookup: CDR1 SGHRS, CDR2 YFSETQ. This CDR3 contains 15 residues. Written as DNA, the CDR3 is TGCGCCAGCAGCTTGAGGTCCACAGGGGCCGATACGCAGTATTTT. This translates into CASSLRSTGADTQYF.

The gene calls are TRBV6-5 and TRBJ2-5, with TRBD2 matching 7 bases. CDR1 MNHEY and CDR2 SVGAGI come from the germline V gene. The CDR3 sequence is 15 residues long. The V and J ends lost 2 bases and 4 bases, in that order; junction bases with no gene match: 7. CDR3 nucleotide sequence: TGTGCCAGCAGTTACCCGGGGGGTCAGGGAGAGACCCAGTACTTC. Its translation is CASSYPGGQGETQYF.

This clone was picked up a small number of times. The CDR3 sequence is CASSLTAEGYTDTQYF. CDR3 DNA sequence: TGTGCCAGCAGTTTAACTGCGGAGGGCTACACAGATACGCAGTATTTT. The V call is TRBV28, the J call TRBJ2-3; tentative D call: TRBD2 (6 bases). Germline assignment: CDR1 MDHEN and CDR2 SYDVKM. The CDR3 runs to 16 residues. Trimming cost V 2 bases and J 2 bases, with 14 bases left between them.

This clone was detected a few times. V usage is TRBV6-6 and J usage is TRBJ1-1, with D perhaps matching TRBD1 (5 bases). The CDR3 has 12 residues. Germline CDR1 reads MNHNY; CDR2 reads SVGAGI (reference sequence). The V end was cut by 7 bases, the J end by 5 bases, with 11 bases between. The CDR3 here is CASTEGLTEAFF. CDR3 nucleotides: TGTGCCAGCACGGAGGGGTTGACTGAAGCTTTCTTT.

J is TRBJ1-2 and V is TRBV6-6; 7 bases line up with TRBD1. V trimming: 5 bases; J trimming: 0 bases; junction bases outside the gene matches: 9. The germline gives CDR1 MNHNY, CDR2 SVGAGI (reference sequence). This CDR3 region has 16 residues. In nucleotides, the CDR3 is TGTGCCAGCAGTCGGACAGGCGCCTTTACTAACTATGGCTACACCTTC. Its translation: CASSRTGAFTNYGYTF.

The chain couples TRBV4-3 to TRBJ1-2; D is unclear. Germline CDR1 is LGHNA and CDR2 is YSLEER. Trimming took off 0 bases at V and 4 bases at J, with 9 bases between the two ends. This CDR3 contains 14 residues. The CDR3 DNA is TGCGCCAGCAGCCAAGATACGAGGGTCTATGGCTACACCTTC. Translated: CASSQDTRVYGYTF.

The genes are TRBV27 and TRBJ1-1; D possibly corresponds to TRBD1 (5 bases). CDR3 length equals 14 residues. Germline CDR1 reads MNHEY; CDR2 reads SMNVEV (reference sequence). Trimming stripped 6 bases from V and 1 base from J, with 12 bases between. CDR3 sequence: CASRPGAGNTEAFF. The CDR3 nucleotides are TGTGCCAGCAGACCTGGGGCCGGGAACACTGAAGCTTTCTTT.

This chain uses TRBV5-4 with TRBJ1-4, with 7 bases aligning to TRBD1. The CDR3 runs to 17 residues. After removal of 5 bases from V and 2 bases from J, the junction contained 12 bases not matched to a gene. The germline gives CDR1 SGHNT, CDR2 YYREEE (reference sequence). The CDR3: CASSPGQSLGTNEKLFF. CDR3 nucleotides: TGTGCCAGCAGTCCGGGACAGTCCCTGGGGACTAATGAAAAACTGTTTTTT.

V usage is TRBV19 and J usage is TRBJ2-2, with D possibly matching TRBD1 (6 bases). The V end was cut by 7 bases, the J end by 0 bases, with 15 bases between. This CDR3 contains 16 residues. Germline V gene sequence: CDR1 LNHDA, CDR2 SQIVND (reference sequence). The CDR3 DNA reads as TGTGCCAGTATCGTAGGGGGTACCTCGAACACCGGGGAGCTGTTTTTT. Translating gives CASIVGGTSNTGELFF.

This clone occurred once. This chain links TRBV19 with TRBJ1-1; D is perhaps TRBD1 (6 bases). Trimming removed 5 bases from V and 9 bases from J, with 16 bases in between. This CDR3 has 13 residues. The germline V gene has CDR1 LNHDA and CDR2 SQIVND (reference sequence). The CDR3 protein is CASSYGPDSQAFF. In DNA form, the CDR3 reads TGTGCCAGTAGTTACGGTCCGGACAGCCAAGCTTTCTTT.

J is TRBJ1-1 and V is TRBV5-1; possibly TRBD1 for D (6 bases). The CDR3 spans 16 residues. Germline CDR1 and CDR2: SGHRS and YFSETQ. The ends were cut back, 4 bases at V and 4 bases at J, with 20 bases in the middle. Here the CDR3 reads CASSVTPQGVGTEAFF. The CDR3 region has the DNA TGCGCCAGCAGCGTAACACCACAGGGCGTCGGCACTGAAGCTTTCTTT. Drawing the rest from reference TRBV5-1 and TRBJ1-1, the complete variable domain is KAGVTQTPRYLIKTRGQQVTLSCSPISGHRSVSWYQQTPGQGLQFLFEYFSETQRNKGNFPGRFSGRQFSNSRSEMNVSTLELGDSALYLCASSVTPQGVGTEAFFGQGTRLTVV.

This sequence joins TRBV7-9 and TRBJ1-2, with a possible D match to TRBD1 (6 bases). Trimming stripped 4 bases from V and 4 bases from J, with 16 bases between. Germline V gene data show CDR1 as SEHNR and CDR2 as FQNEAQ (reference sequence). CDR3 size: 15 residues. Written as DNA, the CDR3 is TGTGCCAGCAGCTCCGGACAGCCCAGCATCTATGGCTACACCTTC. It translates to CASSSGQPSIYGYTF.

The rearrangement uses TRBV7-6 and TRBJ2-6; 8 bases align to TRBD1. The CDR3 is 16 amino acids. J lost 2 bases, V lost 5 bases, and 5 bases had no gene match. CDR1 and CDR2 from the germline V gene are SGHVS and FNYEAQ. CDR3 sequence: CASSMGQAPGANVLTF. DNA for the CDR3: TGTGCCAGCAGCATGGGACAGGCCCCTGGGGCCAACGTCCTGACTTTC.

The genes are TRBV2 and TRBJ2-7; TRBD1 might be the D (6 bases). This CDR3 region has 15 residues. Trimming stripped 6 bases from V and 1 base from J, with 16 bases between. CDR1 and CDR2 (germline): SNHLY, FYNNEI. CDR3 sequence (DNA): TGTGCCAGCAGAAAACCAGGGGCTAGATCCTACGAGCAGTACTTC. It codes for CASRKPGARSYEQYF.

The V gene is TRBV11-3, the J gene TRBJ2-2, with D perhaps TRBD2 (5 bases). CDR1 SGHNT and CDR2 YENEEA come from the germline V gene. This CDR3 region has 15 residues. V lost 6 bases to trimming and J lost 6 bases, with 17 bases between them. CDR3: CASSKRDFTAGELFF. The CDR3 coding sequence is TGTGCCAGCAGTAAGAGGGATTTCACAGCCGGGGAGCTGTTTTTT.

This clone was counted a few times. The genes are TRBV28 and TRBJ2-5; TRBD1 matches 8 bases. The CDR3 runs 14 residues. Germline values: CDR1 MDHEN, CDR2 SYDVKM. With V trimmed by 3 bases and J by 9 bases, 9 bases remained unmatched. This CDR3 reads CASSLGDRSGAQYF. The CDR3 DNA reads TGTGCCAGCAGTTTGGGGGACAGGTCAGGGGCCCAGTACTTC.

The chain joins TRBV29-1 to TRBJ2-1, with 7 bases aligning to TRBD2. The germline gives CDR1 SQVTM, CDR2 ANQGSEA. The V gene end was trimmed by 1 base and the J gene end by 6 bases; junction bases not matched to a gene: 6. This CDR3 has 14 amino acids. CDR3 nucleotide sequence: TGCAGCGTTGAAGTGGGCGGGAGTCTCAATGAGCAGTTCTTC. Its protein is CSVEVGGSLNEQFF.

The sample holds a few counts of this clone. The CDR3 DNA follows: TGTGCCAGCAGCCGGAAGGCGGGGGCCGCGAACACTGAAGCTTTCTTT. Amino acid sequence: CASSRKAGAANTEAFF. V gene TRBV7-6 combines with J gene TRBJ1-1; D perhaps matches TRBD1 (6 bases). The V and J ends lost 5 bases and 1 base respectively, with 17 bases between them. The CDR3 is 16 amino acids. Per the germline V gene, CDR1 is SGHVS and CDR2 is FNYEAQ. Filled out from reference TRBV7-6 and TRBJ1-1, the complete variable domain reads GAGVSQSPRYKVTKRGQDVALRCDPISGHVSLYWYRQALGQGPEFLTYFNYEAQQDKSGLPNDRFSAERPEGSISTLTIQRTEQRDSAMYRCASSRKAGAANTEAFFGQGTRLTVV.

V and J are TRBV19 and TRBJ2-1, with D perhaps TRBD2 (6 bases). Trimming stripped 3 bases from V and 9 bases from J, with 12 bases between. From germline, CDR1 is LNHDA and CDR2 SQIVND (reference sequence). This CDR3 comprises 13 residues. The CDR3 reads CASSIPGVGEQFF. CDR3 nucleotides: TGTGCCAGTAGTATTCCGGGGGTGGGTGAGCAGTTCTTC. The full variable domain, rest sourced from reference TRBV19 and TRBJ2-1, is DGGITQSPKYLFRKEGQNVTLSCEQNLNHDAMYWYRQDPGQGLRLIYYSQIVNDFQKGDIAEGYSVSREKKESFPLTVTSAQKNPTAFYLCASSIPGVGEQFFGPGTRLTVL.

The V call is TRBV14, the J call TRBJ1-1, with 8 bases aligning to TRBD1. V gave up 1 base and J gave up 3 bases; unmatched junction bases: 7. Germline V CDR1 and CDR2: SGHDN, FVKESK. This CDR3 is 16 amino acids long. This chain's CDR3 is CASSQGGRGHYTEAFF. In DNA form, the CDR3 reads TGTGCCAGCAGCCAAGGGGGCAGGGGGCATTACACTGAAGCTTTCTTT.

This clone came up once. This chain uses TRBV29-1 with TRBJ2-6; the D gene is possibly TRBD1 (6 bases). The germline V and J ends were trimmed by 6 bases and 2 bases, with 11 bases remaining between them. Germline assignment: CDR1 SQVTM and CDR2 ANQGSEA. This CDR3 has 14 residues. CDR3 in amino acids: CSVQQGAGANVLTF. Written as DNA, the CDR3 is TGCAGCGTCCAACAGGGTGCTGGGGCCAACGTCCTGACTTTC.